This T cell receptor (beta chain) derives from a study of blood T cell repertoires in COVID-19. Whole-study context: Sites in the United States, Italy and Spain provided acute and convalescent COVID-19 samples. Sample material is recorded as cDNA or gDNA derived from T cells, B-cell-depleted T cells, or PBMCs.

The germline V gene has CDR1 MNHNY and CDR2 SVGAGI (reference sequence). The CDR3 is 16 amino acids. V trimming: 4 bases; J trimming: 3 bases; junction bases outside the gene matches: 10. As handled by the study authors: Nucleated cell counts were estimated from reference gene primer amplification. Sequenced by immunoSEQ multiplex PCR; TCRdb stores in-frame clones only, minus some. From that table come the V and J calls and clone size; the DNA was used to work out D and trimming. Altogether 96,000 or so clones are present, about 88% being singletons, with the ten largest covering roughly 2.8%. The TCR was taken from an elderly woman with acute or convalescent COVID-19. This sequence joins TRBV6-6 and TRBJ1-2; 8 positions agree with TRBD1. The specimen sequenced was peripheral blood. In DNA, the CDR3 is TGTGCCAGCAGTTCCCGAACAGGGGGTAAGGACTATGGCTACACCTTC. It encodes CASSSRTGGKDYGYTF.